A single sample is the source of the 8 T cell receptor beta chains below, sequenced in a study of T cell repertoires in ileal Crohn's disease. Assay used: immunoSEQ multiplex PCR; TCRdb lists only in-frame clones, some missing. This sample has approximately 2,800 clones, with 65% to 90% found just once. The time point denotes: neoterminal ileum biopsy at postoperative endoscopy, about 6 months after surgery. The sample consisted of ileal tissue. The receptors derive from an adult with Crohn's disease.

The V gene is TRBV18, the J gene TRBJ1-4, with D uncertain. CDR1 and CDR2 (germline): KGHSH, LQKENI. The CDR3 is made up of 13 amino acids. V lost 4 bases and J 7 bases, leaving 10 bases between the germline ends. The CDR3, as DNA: TGTGCCAGCTCACGCGGGGAGGCTGAAAAACTGTTTTTT. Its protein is CASSRGEAEKLFF. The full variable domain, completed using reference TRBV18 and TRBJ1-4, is NAGVMQNPRHLVRRRGQEARLRCSPMKGHSHVYWYRQLPEEGLKFMVYLQKENIIDESGMPKERFSAEFPKEGPSILRIQQVVRGDSAAYFCASSRGEAEKLFFGSGTQLSVL.

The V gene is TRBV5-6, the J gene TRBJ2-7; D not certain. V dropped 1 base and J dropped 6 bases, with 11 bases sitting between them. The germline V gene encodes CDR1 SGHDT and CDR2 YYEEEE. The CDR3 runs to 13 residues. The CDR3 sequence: CASSLTTAGEQYF. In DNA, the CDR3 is TGTGCCAGCAGCTTGACAACGGCCGGCGAGCAGTACTTC.

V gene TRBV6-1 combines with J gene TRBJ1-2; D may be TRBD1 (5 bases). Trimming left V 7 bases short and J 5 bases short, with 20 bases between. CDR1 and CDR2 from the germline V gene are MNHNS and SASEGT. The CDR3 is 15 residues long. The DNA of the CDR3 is TGTGCCAGCACCCTACTGAGGGGATCTCGTTATGGCTACACCTTC. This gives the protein CASTLLRGSRYGYTF.

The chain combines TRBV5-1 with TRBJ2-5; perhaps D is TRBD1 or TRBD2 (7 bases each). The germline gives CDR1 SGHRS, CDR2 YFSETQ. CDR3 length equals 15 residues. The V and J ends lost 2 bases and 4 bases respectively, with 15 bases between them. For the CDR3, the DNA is TGCGCCAGCAGCTTCAGGGGGGGCCAGGGAGAGACCCAGTACTTC. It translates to CASSFRGGQGETQYF.

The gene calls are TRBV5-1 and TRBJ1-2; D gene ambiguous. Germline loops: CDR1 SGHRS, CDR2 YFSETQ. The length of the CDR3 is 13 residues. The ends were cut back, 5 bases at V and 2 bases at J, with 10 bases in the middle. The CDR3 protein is CASSNPENYGYTF. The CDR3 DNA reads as TGCGCCAGCAGTAATCCAGAAAACTATGGCTACACCTTC.

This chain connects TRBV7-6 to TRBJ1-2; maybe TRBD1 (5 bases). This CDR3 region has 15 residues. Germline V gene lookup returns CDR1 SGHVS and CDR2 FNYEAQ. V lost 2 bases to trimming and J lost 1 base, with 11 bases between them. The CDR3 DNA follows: TGTGCCAGCAGCTTACAGTCAGGGCTTAACTATGGCTACACCTTC. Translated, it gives CASSLQSGLNYGYTF.

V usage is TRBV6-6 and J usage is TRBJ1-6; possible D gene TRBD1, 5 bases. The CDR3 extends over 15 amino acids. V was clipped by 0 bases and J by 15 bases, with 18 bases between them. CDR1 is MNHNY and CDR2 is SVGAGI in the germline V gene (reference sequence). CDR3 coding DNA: TGTGCCAGCAGTTACTCTGCGGGGGGTTTATATTTCCTCCACTTT. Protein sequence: CASSYSAGGLYFLHF.

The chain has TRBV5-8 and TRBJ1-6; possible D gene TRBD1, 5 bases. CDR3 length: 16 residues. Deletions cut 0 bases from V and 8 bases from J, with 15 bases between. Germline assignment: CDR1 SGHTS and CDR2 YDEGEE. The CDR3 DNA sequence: TGTGCCAGCAGCTTGGCCAACCAGGGCCCCTATTCACCCCTCCACTTT. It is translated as CASSLANQGPYSPLHF.